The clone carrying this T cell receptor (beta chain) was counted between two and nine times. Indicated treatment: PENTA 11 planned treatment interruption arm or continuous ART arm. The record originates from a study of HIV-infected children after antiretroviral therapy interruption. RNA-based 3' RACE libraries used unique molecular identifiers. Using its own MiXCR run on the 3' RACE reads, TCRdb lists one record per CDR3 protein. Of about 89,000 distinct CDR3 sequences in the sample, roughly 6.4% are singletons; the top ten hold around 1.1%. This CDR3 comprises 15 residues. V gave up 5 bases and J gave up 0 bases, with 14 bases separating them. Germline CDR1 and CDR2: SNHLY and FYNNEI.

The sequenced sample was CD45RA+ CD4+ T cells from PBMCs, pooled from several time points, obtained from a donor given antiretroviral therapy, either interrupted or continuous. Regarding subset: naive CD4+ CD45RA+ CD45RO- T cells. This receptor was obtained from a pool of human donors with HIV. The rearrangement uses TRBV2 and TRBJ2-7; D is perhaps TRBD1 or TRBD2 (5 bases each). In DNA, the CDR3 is TGTGCCAGCAGTAAAGACAGACTAATCTCCTACGAGCAGTACTTC. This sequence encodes CASSKDRLISYEQYF.